This T cell receptor (beta chain) derives from a study of graft-versus-host responses after intestinal transplantation. Across the study: Transplant recipients had multivisceral, liver-intestinal, or isolated intestinal grafts. Every transplant recipient was induced with anti-thymocyte globulin, then maintained on tacrolimus and steroids for two to four years. Study-wide findings and caveats: Allografts from individuals with graft-donor T cell macrochimerism displayed high graft-versus-host to host-versus-graft clonal ratios.

Libraries were prepared by immunoSEQ multiplex PCR; TCRdb keeps only in-frame clonotypes and omits some of them. The sample shows tens of thousands of clones, about 94% of them seen only once. Remarks on this clone: Its specificity is not known.

The clonotype comes from a human donor who was the organ donor for an intestinal transplant. Source: unstimulated CD4+ T cells sorted from spleen or lymph node cells, taken before transplant.

The CDR3 DNA reads TGTGCCAGCAGTGACGGGGGATCTCGGACTGAAGCTTTCTTT. Residues: CASSDGGSRTEAFF. The rearrangement joins TRBV6-6 to TRBJ1-1; TRBD1 is a possible D gene (5 bases). This CDR3 comprises 14 residues. V was trimmed by 5 bases and J by 5 bases, leaving 15 bases between them. From germline, CDR1 is MNHNY and CDR2 SVGAGI (reference sequence).